The 14 T cell receptor beta chains below were found in one sample sequenced in a study of T cell repertoires in cytomegalovirus infection. TCRdb analysed the reads with MiXCR anew, one entry per CDR3 protein. The sample holds a few hundred thousand distinct CDR3 sequences, approximately 17% seen once. The sequenced sample was CD8+ T cells from PBMCs. Receptor source: a human donor in good health (CMV status not recorded). Some clones in this sample may be carry-over from other donors' samples.

This clonotype was recorded at least ten times. The V gene is TRBV6-2 or TRBV6-3, the J gene TRBJ2-2; D gene ambiguous. Trimming cost V 2 bases and J 7 bases, with 2 bases left between them. The germline CDR1 and CDR2 sequences are MNHEY and SVGEGT. This CDR3 contains 11 residues. The CDR3 loop is CASSYGGELFF. In DNA form, the CDR3 reads TGTGCCAGCAGTTACGGCGGGGAGCTGTTTTTT.

The genes are TRBV19 and TRBJ2-1; tentatively, D is TRBD1 (6 bases). The germline CDR1 and CDR2 sequences are LNHDA and SQIVND (reference sequence). This CDR3 comprises 15 residues. Between the trimmed V and J ends, which lost 5 bases and 4 bases, there was a span of 15 bases. The CDR3 here is CASSPTGANYNEQFF. For the CDR3, the DNA is TGTGCCAGTAGTCCGACAGGAGCCAATTACAATGAGCAGTTCTTC.

This clonotype has a handful of counts. The chain is built from TRBV28 and TRBJ2-2; 7 bases are shared with TRBD1. Germline-derived CDR1 and CDR2 are MDHEN and SYDVKM. The V segment lost 7 bases and the J segment 4 bases; nucleotides outside the gene matches: 9. The CDR3 has 15 amino acids. For the CDR3, the DNA is TGTGCCAGCACCCTGACAGGGTTTGGCACCGGGGAGCTGTTTTTT. Translating gives CASTLTGFGTGELFF.

This clonotype was recorded at least ten times. The chain couples TRBV12-3 or TRBV12-4 to TRBJ2-7, with 8 bases lining up with TRBD1. With V trimmed by 3 bases and J by 6 bases, 4 bases remained unmatched. The CDR3 extends over 13 amino acids. The CDR3 is CASSFQGAGEQYF. CDR3 nucleotides: TGTGCCAGCAGTTTTCAGGGGGCGGGCGAGCAGTACTTC.

The chain employs TRBV20-1 and TRBJ2-3; TRBD1 or TRBD2 may be the D gene (6 bases each). V was clipped by 3 bases and J by 6 bases, with 16 bases between them. Germline assignment: CDR1 DFQATT and CDR2 SNEGSKA (reference sequence). This CDR3 is 14 amino acids long. The CDR3, as DNA: TGCAGTGCTAGTCGATGGGGGGCACAGGATACGCAGTATTTT. This gives the protein CSASRWGAQDTQYF.

This clonotype was recorded many times. The genes are TRBV5-8 and TRBJ2-1; TRBD1 might be the D (6 bases). The V and J ends lost 4 bases and 8 bases respectively, with 19 bases between them. This CDR3 spans 15 amino acids. Germline lookup yields CDR1 SGHTS and CDR2 YDEGEE. CDR3 protein: CASSPHRVSRYEQFF. As DNA, the CDR3 is TGTGCCAGCAGCCCCCACAGGGTCAGTCGCTATGAGCAGTTCTTC.

In its sample, this clonotype was seen a few times. Here the CDR3 DNA reads TGTGCCAGCACGCTTTGGGGGGTTGACAGGGGGACTTTCTTT. Translated: CASTLWGVDRGTFF. J is TRBJ1-1 and V is TRBV12-3 or TRBV12-4, with 9 bases fitting TRBD1. The CDR3 contains 14 residues. With 7 bases clipped from V and 12 bases from J, the junction kept 15 bases outside the gene matches.

This clonotype was detected many times. This chain joins TRBV6-5 and TRBJ2-7, with D possibly being TRBD1 (6 bases). This CDR3 contains 15 residues. CDR1 is MNHEY and CDR2 is SVGAGI in the germline V gene. V lost 0 bases and J lost 6, with 15 bases in between. The CDR3 reads CASSYSRGQVGEQYF. CDR3 coding DNA: TGTGCCAGCAGTTACTCGAGGGGACAAGTTGGCGAGCAGTACTTC.

This clonotype was seen at least ten times. J is TRBJ1-1 and V is TRBV12-3 or TRBV12-4; D gene ambiguous. This CDR3 spans 12 amino acids. Trimming cost V 5 bases and J 8 bases, with 12 bases left between them. This CDR3 reads CASSHTALEAFF. The CDR3 DNA reads TGTGCCAGCAGTCACACCGCTCTGGAAGCTTTCTTT.

This clonotype was observed at least ten times. The chain is built from TRBV4-1 and TRBJ2-1; D is possibly TRBD2 (6 bases). Germline-derived CDR1 and CDR2 are MGHRA and YSYEKL. Trimming left V 4 bases short and J 2 bases short, with 18 bases between. This CDR3 has 17 amino acids. The CDR3 loop reads CASSPPPGLQTYNEQFF. In nucleotides, the CDR3 is TGCGCCAGCAGCCCTCCACCCGGACTACAAACCTACAATGAGCAGTTCTTC.

This clonotype showed up many times. This chain links TRBV7-6 with TRBJ1-5; no firm D call. The germline V gene has CDR1 SGHVS and CDR2 FNYEAQ. The CDR3 has 15 residues. V was cut by 4 bases and J by 4 bases, with 14 bases left in between. CDR3: CASSSLGEINQPQHF. In DNA form, the CDR3 reads TGTGCCAGCAGCTCCCTAGGTGAGATAAATCAGCCCCAGCATTTT.

This clonotype was counted only a few times. A read error may explain this, as a much larger clone is one base away. The gene calls are TRBV5-5 and TRBJ2-2, with D uncertain. Trimming stripped 4 bases from V and 3 bases from J, with 4 bases between. The CDR3 loop spans 12 amino acids. Germline assignment: CDR1 SGHKS and CDR2 YYEKEE (reference sequence). The CDR3 region is CASSPHTGELFF. The CDR3 DNA reads TGTGCCAGCAGCCCGCACACCGGGGAGCTGTTTTTT.

This rearrangement joins TRBV28 to TRBJ1-1; TRBD1 might be the D (5 bases). The CDR3 is 16 residues long. CDR1 MDHEN and CDR2 SYDVKM come from the germline V gene. The ends were cut back, 6 bases at V and 2 bases at J, with 19 bases in the middle. The CDR3 DNA sequence: TGTGCCAGCAGGATTTACTCCGGGACCGGCAACACTGAAGCTTTCTTT. Amino acids: CASRIYSGTGNTEAFF.

The chain employs TRBV29-1 and TRBJ2-7; D remains ambiguous. CDR1 is SQVTM and CDR2 is ANQGSEA in the germline V gene. Trimming removed 6 bases at V and 3 bases at J, with 12 bases between. This CDR3 spans 12 amino acids. The CDR3 protein is CSVLDGRYEQYF. DNA for the CDR3: TGCAGCGTCCTAGACGGACGCTACGAGCAGTACTTC.